This TCR beta chain appears in the sequencing data of a study of blood T cell repertoires in COVID-19. On the study more broadly: Samples representing acute and convalescent COVID-19 were sourced from the United States, Italy and Spain. T cells, B-cell-depleted T cells, or PBMCs provided the cDNA or gDNA that served as material.

As to this clone: Different DNA sequences within this sample yield the same CDR3.

From germline, CDR1 is GTSNPN and CDR2 SVGIG (reference sequence). Trimming cost V 0 bases and J 4 bases; bases outside gene matches: 1. This CDR3 region has 13 residues. In the original analysis: The assay estimated nucleated cells by amplifying reference gene primers. TCRdb keeps only in-frame clones here, not all; method: immunoSEQ multiplex PCR. V, J and clone size reflect that table, while D and trimming were determined from the DNA. The sample comprises more than 85,000 clones, around 76% of which are singletons, and roughly a fifth rests with the top ten. Sequenced material: peripheral blood. The chain links TRBV30 to TRBJ2-5; 8 bases are a match to TRBD2. The clonotype was recovered from a woman aged 65 to 85 with acute or convalescent COVID-19. CDR3 in amino acids: CAWSVRGGETQYF. The CDR3 DNA is TGTGCCTGGAGTGTACGGGGGGGAGAGACCCAGTACTTC.